The 14 T cell receptor beta chains given below trace back to one sample, sequenced in a study of T cells in Graves' hyperthyroidism and ophthalmopathy. RNA transcripts yielded amplified TCR beta CDR3 regions. A first-round RT-PCR of the TCR CDR3 used the HTBI primer set. MiXCR was run by TCRdb on the multiplex PCR reads, yielding one entry per CDR3 protein. The sample has roughly 580,000 distinct CDR3 sequences; around 14% are singletons. Sequencing was carried out using blood. These receptors originate from a woman aged 30 to 39 with Graves' hyperthyroidism that later progressed to Graves' ophthalmopathy.

This clonotype showed up many times. This chain uses TRBV30 with TRBJ1-6; the D gene is possibly TRBD1 (5 bases). The CDR3 loop spans 14 amino acids. Germline CDR1 GTSNPN, CDR2 SVGIG (reference sequence). V was pared by 0 bases and J by 10 bases, with 13 bases between. CDR3 nucleotide sequence: TGTGCCTGGAGTGTTATCGATCGGGGGTCACCCCTCCACTTT. Translation gives CAWSVIDRGSPLHF.

Ten or more counts support this clonotype. The rearrangement joins TRBV15 to TRBJ2-2; D possibly uses TRBD1 or TRBD2 (6 bases each). CDR1 is LNHNV and CDR2 is YYDKDF in the germline V gene (reference sequence). The V end lost 1 base, the J end lost 1 base, and 16 bases lay between the germline ends. The CDR3 consists of 18 residues. CDR3 in amino acids: CATSRARRGVRNTGELFF. In DNA form, the CDR3 reads TGTGCCACCAGCAGAGCCCGGAGGGGGGTTAGGAACACCGGGGAGCTGTTTTTT.

This clonotype was seen many times. V gene TRBV29-1 combines with J gene TRBJ1-1; no clear D gene. Germline V gene data show CDR1 as SQVTM and CDR2 as ANQGSEA. V lost 7 bases to trimming and J lost 0 bases, with 12 bases between them. The CDR3 contains 13 residues. CDR3: CSASDGLNTEAFF. The CDR3 coding sequence is TGCAGCGCCTCCGACGGCCTGAACACTGAAGCTTTCTTT.

This chain uses TRBV30 with TRBJ1-5; TRBD1 might be the D (5 bases). This CDR3 has 14 residues. Trimming pared 2 bases from V and 2 bases from J, leaving 10 bases between. Germline CDR1 reads GTSNPN; CDR2 reads SVGIG (reference sequence). This CDR3 reads CAWSPMGGNQPQHF. In nucleotides, the CDR3 is TGTGCCTGGAGTCCCATGGGGGGCAATCAGCCCCAGCATTTT.

This clonotype was found a few times. V is TRBV6-4 and J is TRBJ2-2; maybe TRBD1 (6 bases). V was cut by 8 bases and J by 3 bases, with 13 bases left in between. The CDR3 sequence is 14 residues long. Germline CDR1 MRHNA, CDR2 SNTAGT. The CDR3 DNA follows: TGTGCCAGCGCCGAGGCAGGGGACACCGGGGAGCTGTTTTTT. Protein sequence: CASAEAGDTGELFF.

This clonotype was seen many times. The chain recombines TRBV19 with TRBJ1-1, with D unresolved. Per the germline V gene, CDR1 is LNHDA and CDR2 is SQIVND (reference sequence). Trimming stripped 4 bases from V and 4 bases from J, with 13 bases between. The CDR3 contains 14 residues. The CDR3 loop is CASSTMAGITEAFF. Here the CDR3 DNA reads TGTGCCAGTAGTACAATGGCGGGTATCACTGAAGCTTTCTTT.

This clonotype occurred many times. The rearrangement uses TRBV9 and TRBJ1-1; D uncertain. Trimming stripped 3 bases from V and 0 bases from J, with 6 bases between. Per germline, CDR1 SGDLS and CDR2 YYNGEE. The CDR3 runs 13 residues. Here the CDR3 DNA reads TGTGCCAGCAGCGGTGCTTTGAACACTGAAGCTTTCTTT. Translation gives CASSGALNTEAFF. Using reference TRBV9 and TRBJ1-1 for the parts outside the CDR3, the full variable domain is DSGVTQTPKHLITATGQRVTLRCSPRSGDLSVYWYQQSLDQGLQFLIQYYNGEERAKGNILERFSAQQFPDLHSELNLSSLELGDSALYFCASSGALNTEAFFGQGTRLTVV.

This clonotype was recorded at least ten times. J is TRBJ2-5 and V is TRBV6-2 or TRBV6-3; no reliable D call. Germline CDR1 reads MNHEY; CDR2 reads SVGEGT. The V and J ends lost 2 bases and 4 bases respectively, with 8 bases between them. The CDR3 sequence is 13 residues long. The CDR3 coding sequence is TGTGCCAGCAGTTACCCGAGCGTAGAGACCCAGTACTTC. It is translated as CASSYPSVETQYF.

This clonotype occurred many times. The V call is TRBV11-2, the J call TRBJ2-3; D ambiguous. V was cut by 0 bases and J by 1 base, with 2 bases left in between. The length of the CDR3 is 13 residues. Per germline, CDR1 SGHAT and CDR2 FQNNGV. The CDR3 coding sequence is TGTGCCAGCAGCTTAGATCGCACAGATACGCAGTATTTT. This sequence encodes CASSLDRTDTQYF.

The gene calls are TRBV7-2 and TRBJ2-3; possible D gene TRBD2, 6 bases. CDR1 is SGHTA and CDR2 is FQGNSA in the germline V gene. The CDR3 totals 19 residues. V lost 1 base and J 1 base, leaving 21 bases between the germline ends. The CDR3 DNA sequence: TGTGCCAGCAGCTTAGGCGGCGGGGTTTGGGCTCCGGGCACAGATACGCAGTATTTT. Translation gives CASSLGGGVWAPGTDTQYF.

This clonotype was seen a few times. This chain links TRBV29-1 with TRBJ1-5; maybe TRBD1 (5 bases). The CDR3 is 13 residues long. The germline gives CDR1 SQVTM, CDR2 ANQGSEA. V lost 7 bases and J 4 bases, leaving 14 bases between the germline ends. The CDR3 spells CSAAPGENQPQHF. CDR3 sequence (DNA): TGCAGCGCCGCCCCGGGGGAGAATCAGCCCCAGCATTTT.

This clonotype turned up a few times. The V and J genes are TRBV20-1 and TRBJ1-2, with 12 bases identical to TRBD1. Germline CDR1 is DFQATT and CDR2 is SNEGSKA (reference sequence). Germline trimming cut 5 bases from V and 12 bases from J; bases unmatched to any gene: 10. The length of the CDR3 is 13 residues. The CDR3 reads CSAYEGQGAKNTF. In DNA form, the CDR3 reads TGCAGTGCTTACGAGGGACAGGGGGCAAAGAACACCTTC.

This clonotype was seen repeatedly, ten times or more. V and J are TRBV7-4 and TRBJ2-1; D possibly corresponds to TRBD2 (6 bases). CDR3 size: 20 residues. Germline values: CDR1 SGHVT, CDR2 SQSDAQ. V shed 3 bases and J shed 3 bases, with 27 bases lying between them. The CDR3 loop is CASSFRVSSFGRDNYNEQFF. CDR3 nucleotide sequence: TGTGCCAGCAGCTTCCGAGTTAGTAGCTTCGGGCGGGATAACTACAATGAGCAGTTCTTC.

J is TRBJ1-5 and V is TRBV30; D remains ambiguous. V lost 2 bases, J lost 5 bases, and 13 bases lay in between. The CDR3 is 14 amino acids. CDR1 and CDR2 from the germline V gene are GTSNPN and SVGIG (reference sequence). Written as DNA, the CDR3 is TGTGCCTGGAGTTTCGGACCGGGCGATCAGCCCCAGCATTTT. This encodes CAWSFGPGDQPQHF. The variable domain in full, completed from reference TRBV30 and TRBJ1-5, reads SQTIHQWPATLVQPVGSPLSLECTVEGTSNPNLYWYRQAAGRGLQLLFYSVGIGQISSEVPQNLSASRPQDRQFILSSKKLLLSDSGFYLCAWSFGPGDQPQHFGDGTRLSIL.